Listed below are T cell receptor beta chains from one sample, sequenced in a study of lung T cells in sarcoidosis with Löfgren's syndrome. A single record per CDR3 protein comes from TCRdb applying MiXCR to the reads. The data show some 21,000 distinct CDR3 sequences, with 21% seen just once and approximately 0.77% held by the top ten. Input material: CD4+ T cells from bronchoalveolar lavage. These receptors all come from a human donor with sarcoidosis (Löfgren's syndrome or another form), or a control subject (not recorded which). The CDR3 runs from the conserved cysteine through the conserved F or W. Fields, in order: clone size, J gene, V gene, D gene, CDR3 DNA, CDR3 protein. The D gene is left open where the match is weak. Expanded clones are given a class, and other clones once, few, many or no size at all.

. TRBJ2-7 TRBV7-2 TRBD2 TGTGCCAGCAGCTTGACTAGCGGGGACTCCTACGAGCAGTACTTC CASSLTSGDSYEQYF
many TRBJ1-2 TRBV2 . TGTGCCAGCATGGAGGACAGTGACTATGGCTACACCTTC CASMEDSDYGYTF
many TRBJ2-7 TRBV4-2 . TGTGCCAGCAGCAGGGGAACTGGGGATTACGAGCAGTACTTC CASSRGTGDYEQYF
many TRBJ2-7 TRBV7-2 . TGTGCCAGCAGCTTGGGTAGCGGCCAACCAGTCTACGAGCAGTACTTC CASSLGSGQPVYEQYF
many TRBJ1-2 TRBV28 . TGTGCCAGCAGCCGGGTCGGGGTCCCTGGCTACACCTTC CASSRVGVPGYTF
medium-sized TRBJ1-3 TRBV6-1 . TGTGCCAGCGGACAGTCGAGCTCTGGAAACACCATATATTTT CASGQSSSGNTIYF
. TRBJ2-2 TRBV3-1 . TGTGCCAGCAGCGTCCGGGACGGGACCGGGGAGCTGTTTTTT CASSVRDGTGELFF
many TRBJ2-3 TRBV7-2 TRBD1 TGTGCCAGCAGCTTAGCCGCCGGGACAGGGGCAGATACGCAGTATTTT CASSLAAGTGADTQYF
. TRBJ1-1 TRBV18 TRBD1 TGTGCCGGCTCAAGAGACAGGGGCGACACTGAAGCTTTCTTT CAGSRDRGDTEAFF
. TRBJ1-1 TRBV2 . TGTGCCAGCCAAGGAGAGGTTGGCACTGAAGCTTTCTTT CASQGEVGTEAFF
. TRBJ1-1 TRBV6-1 . TGTGCCAGTAGTGGCCTGGGGATGGACACTGAAGCTTTCTTT CASSGLGMDTEAFF
medium-sized TRBJ2-7 TRBV20-1 TRBD1 TGCAGTGCGCACGACAGGGGAAAGGCGCCCGAGCAGTACTTC CSAHDRGKAPEQYF
many TRBJ2-1 TRBV18 TRBD2 TGTGCCAGCTCACCGTTCAGCGGGAGAAGTGTTGAGCAGTTCTTC CASSPFSGRSVEQFF
many TRBJ2-7 TRBV7-2 TRBD2 TGTGCCAGCAGAATAGCGGGAGGGTCCTACGAGCAGTACTTC CASRIAGGSYEQYF
once TRBJ2-5 TRBV7-8 . TGTGCCAGCAGTCTTATCGATGGGGAGACCCAGTACTTC CASSLIDGETQYF
few TRBJ2-3 TRBV7-3 . TGTGCCAGCAGCTTAGAGGCGAATACGCAGTATTTT CASSLEANTQYF
. TRBJ1-2 TRBV5-1 TRBD1 TGCGCCAGCAGCTTGATCTTCAGGGGGCGTAGAGGCTATGGCTACACCTTC CASSLIFRGRRGYGYTF
. TRBJ1-6 TRBV18 TRBD1 TGTGCCAGCCCTCGGGACAGACCCGATTCACCCCTCCACTTT CASPRDRPDSPLHF
. TRBJ2-3 TRBV29-1 . TGCAGCGTTGAAGATCCGGGCTACCAAGGGACAGATACGCAGTATTTT CSVEDPGYQGTDTQYF
. TRBJ2-5 TRBV7-2 TRBD1 TGTGCCAGCAGCTTTCAGGGGGCGCTTGGAGAGACCCAGTACTTC CASSFQGALGETQYF
few TRBJ2-4 TRBV5-1 . TGCGCCAGCAGCTTTAACAGTCAAAACATTCAGTACTTC CASSFNSQNIQYF
many TRBJ2-3 TRBV5-1 TRBD2 TGCGCCAGCAGCTTGGTAGGGACTAGCGGCACAGATACGCAGTATTTT CASSLVGTSGTDTQYF
few TRBJ2-3 TRBV19 . TGTGCCAGTAGTGTGCTGGGGGGAAGAGGTAACACAGATACGCAGTATTTT CASSVLGGRGNTDTQYF
. TRBJ2-7 TRBV6-6 TRBD1 TGTGCCAGCAGTTACTCCCCGACAGGGGGAACCTACGAGCAGTACTTC CASSYSPTGGTYEQYF
medium-sized TRBJ2-7 TRBV6-2/TRBV6-3 TRBD2 TGTGCCAGCAGTTATATCCTAGCGGGATTCGAGCAGTACTTC CASSYILAGFEQYF
many TRBJ2-5 TRBV7-2 TRBD2 TGTGCCAGCAGCCAGGGACTAGCGGGAGTGGAGACCCAGTACTTC CASSQGLAGVETQYF
few TRBJ2-7 TRBV5-4 TRBD1 TGTGCCAGCAGCTTGGATCCAGGGGGAGCCTACGAGCAGTACTTC CASSLDPGGAYEQYF
many TRBJ2-3 TRBV4-2 TRBD2 TGTGCCAGCAGCCTGAGGACGACTAGCGGGAGGCCAGATACGCAGTATTTT CASSLRTTSGRPDTQYF
many TRBJ1-6 TRBV20-1 . TGCAGTGTAAAGGGGGGCTCCTATAATTCACCCCTCCACTTT CSVKGGSYNSPLHF
few TRBJ2-7 TRBV5-4 TRBD1 TGTGCCAGCAGGGGACAGGGATCCTCCGACGAGCAGTACTTC CASRGQGSSDEQYF
medium-sized TRBJ2-3 TRBV7-2 TRBD2 TGTGCCAGCAGCTTAGGAGGGACTAGCCTAGATACGCAGTATTTT CASSLGGTSLDTQYF
many TRBJ1-3 TRBV7-2 . TGTGCCAGCAGCTTAGTGTCGGGGACCGGAAACACCATATATTTT CASSLVSGTGNTIYF
. TRBJ1-2 TRBV5-1 . TGCGCCAGCAGCTTGGTTGGAGGCAGAGTGAATGGCTACACCTTC CASSLVGGRVNGYTF
many TRBJ1-1 TRBV18 . TGTGCCAGCTCACCGCAGGGGCTGAACACTGAAGCTTTCTTT CASSPQGLNTEAFF
medium-sized TRBJ1-6 TRBV27 . TGTGCCAGCAGTGTGGACAGCCTTAATTCACCCCTCCACTTT CASSVDSLNSPLHF
. TRBJ1-4 TRBV5-6 TRBD1 TGTGCCAGCAGCTTCTACGACAGGGTAATTGAAAAACTGTTTTTT CASSFYDRVIEKLFF
many TRBJ1-5 TRBV24-1 . TGTGCCACCAGTGATGGGAACTTTCAGCCCCAGCATTTT CATSDGNFQPQHF
medium-sized TRBJ1-5 TRBV6-1 . TGTGCCAGCGGACGATTTAGCAATCAGCCCCAGCATTTT CASGRFSNQPQHF
many TRBJ2-1 TRBV2 TRBD2 TGTGCCAGTATAACTAGCGGTACTGACAATGAGCAGTTCTTC CASITSGTDNEQFF
. TRBJ1-4 TRBV4-1 . TGCGCCAGCAGCCTTTTAGGGACTCCTGAAAAACTGTTTTTT CASSLLGTPEKLFF
medium-sized TRBJ2-7 TRBV6-2/TRBV6-3 . TGTGCCAGCAGTCCCGGGACGTACGGCGAGCAGTACTTC CASSPGTYGEQYF
many TRBJ1-1 TRBV18 . TGTGCCAGCTCACCACAGGGGGGGAACACTGAAGCTTTCTTT CASSPQGGNTEAFF
. TRBJ2-1 TRBV12-5 . TGTGCTAGTGGTTTGACTTCAAGGCCCTACAATGAGCAGTTCTTC CASGLTSRPYNEQFF
medium-sized TRBJ1-5 TRBV28 . TGTGCCAGCAGTCTTGTTAGCAATCAGCCCCAGCATTTT CASSLVSNQPQHF
. TRBJ2-7 TRBV29-1 . TGCAGCGTTGAAGATCGACCTCAGTACGAGCAGTACTTC CSVEDRPQYEQYF
many TRBJ2-4 TRBV20-1 . TGCAGTGCTACTCCCGCAGCCAAAAACATTCAGTACTTC CSATPAAKNIQYF
few TRBJ1-2 TRBV19 . TGTGCCAGTACCCGATCTCCCCCCCCAGGGATCTATGGCTACACCTTC CASTRSPPPGIYGYTF
many TRBJ2-5 TRBV20-1 . TGCAGTGCTAGCGGGGGAGAGACCCAGTACTTC CSASGGETQYF
. TRBJ2-1 TRBV29-1 TRBD2 TGCAGCGGGGATCCAGCGGGAGGCGGAGAGCAGTTCTTC CSGDPAGGGEQFF
many TRBJ2-1 TRBV3-1 . TGTGCCAGCAGCCAAGGCCTCAGGGATGAGCAGTTCTTC CASSQGLRDEQFF
many TRBJ2-1 TRBV29-1 . TGCAGCGTTGATAACAATGAGCAGTTCTTC CSVDNNEQFF
medium-sized TRBJ2-7 TRBV6-1 . TGTGCCAGCAGCTCCGGGACTCTCTCCTACGAGCAGTACTTC CASSSGTLSYEQYF
medium-sized TRBJ2-3 TRBV27 . TGTGCCAGCAGTTTCACTAGGGCTTCCACAGATACGCAGTATTTT CASSFTRASTDTQYF
few TRBJ1-3 TRBV14 . TGTGCCAGCAGCCAAGAGGATGGAAACACCATATATTTT CASSQEDGNTIYF
few TRBJ1-5 TRBV7-2 . TGTGCCAGCAGCTTACGGGGTTGGGGGAATAGCAATCAGCCCCAGCATTTT CASSLRGWGNSNQPQHF
many TRBJ1-4 TRBV19 . TGTGCCAGTAGTCAACTGGAAAAACTGTTTTTT CASSQLEKLFF
. TRBJ2-1 TRBV27 TRBD2 TGTGCCAGCAGTTTTCTCGTCAGGGACCGGGGGGGACCTAACAATGAGCCGTTCTTC CASSFLVRDRGGPNNEPFF
few TRBJ1-2 TRBV18 TRBD1 TGTGCCAGCTCACCCAATACCTCTTCCCTCTGGGACAGGGGGCCCGTTAACTATGGCTACACCTTC CASSPNTSSLWDRGPVNYGYTF
many TRBJ2-5 TRBV10-3 TRBD1 TGTGCCACCAGTTCAAATTCCGGGACAGGGGACCACCAAGAGACCCAGTACTTC CATSSNSGTGDHQETQYF